This is a list of T cell receptor beta chains from one sample in a study of T-cell memory formation after mild COVID-19. TCRdb reanalysed the 5' RACE reads using MiXCR and keeps one entry per CDR3 protein. Among approximately 240,000 distinct CDR3 sequences listed, around 15% were seen once. The sample taken for sequencing was PBMCs or a T cell subset sorted from them (not recorded which). Receptors originate from a man aged 18 to 30 who had mild COVID-19 (a few samples of this study predate the infection). Cell type and time point are not known. CDR3s include the opening cysteine and the closing phenylalanine or tryptophan. The order of the fields is D gene, J gene, clone size, V gene, CDR3 protein, CDR3 DNA. A D gene is named only where the DNA matches it firmly. For some rows the clone size is stated as once, few or many, or as a class when expanded; others skip it.

NA | TRBJ1-1 | NA | TRBV20-1 | CSARRQPLMNTEAFF | TGCAGTGCTAGAAGACAGCCTCTCATGAACACTGAAGCTTTCTTT
NA | TRBJ1-5 | NA | TRBV5-5 | CASSTLTGLGQPQHF | TGTGCCAGCAGCACCTTGACAGGTTTAGGGCAGCCCCAGCATTTT
TRBD1 | TRBJ1-6 | NA | TRBV11-2 | CASSHRDRESYNSPLHF | TGTGCCAGCAGCCACCGGGACAGGGAGTCCTATAATTCACCCCTCCACTTT
NA | TRBJ2-7 | NA | TRBV18 | CASSPSQEGYEQYF | TGTGCCAGCTCACCGTCTCAGGAGGGCTACGAGCAGTACTTC
NA | TRBJ1-1 | NA | TRBV29-1 | CSFSSQANTEAFF | TGCAGCTTTTCTTCCCAGGCGAACACTGAAGCTTTCTTT
NA | TRBJ1-4 | many | TRBV6-5 | CASSYSIGEKLFF | TGTGCCAGCAGTTACTCGATCGGAGAAAAACTGTTTTTT
NA | TRBJ2-1 | NA | TRBV7-2 | CASSLGGAGVDEQFF | TGTGCCAGCAGCTTAGGGGGGGCAGGTGTAGATGAGCAGTTCTTC
NA | TRBJ2-3 | NA | TRBV6-5 | CASSYSISWFTDTQYF | TGTGCCAGCAGTTACAGTATATCATGGTTCACAGATACGCAGTATTTT
TRBD1 | TRBJ2-5 | NA | TRBV5-1 | CASSPGDSQETQYF | TGCGCCAGCAGTCCTGGGGACAGTCAAGAGACCCAGTACTTC
TRBD2 | TRBJ2-5 | few | TRBV5-1 | CASSLGGLAIQETQYF | TGCGCCAGCAGCTTGGGAGGACTAGCTATCCAAGAGACCCAGTACTTC
TRBD2 | TRBJ2-1 | few | TRBV20-1 | CSAVPGLGPYNEQFF | TGCAGTGCTGTCCCGGGACTAGGTCCCTACAATGAGCAGTTCTTC
TRBD1 | TRBJ2-7 | NA | TRBV7-2 | CASSLPDRGHEQYF | TGTGCCAGCAGCCTACCGGACAGGGGTCACGAGCAGTACTTC
NA | TRBJ1-1 | few | TRBV12-3/TRBV12-4 | CASSLTGEAFF | TGTGCCAGCAGCCTCACAGGGGAAGCTTTCTTT
TRBD1 | TRBJ1-1 | NA | TRBV10-3 | CAIIGTANTEAFF | TGTGCCATCATCGGGACAGCGAACACTGAAGCTTTCTTT
NA | TRBJ2-7 | many | TRBV20-1 | CSAMGGLTSYEQYF | TGCAGTGCCATGGGGGGGCTCACATCCTACGAGCAGTACTTC
TRBD1 | TRBJ1-2 | few | TRBV9 | CASSAGQLSYGYTF | TGTGCCAGCAGCGCGGGACAGCTGTCCTATGGCTACACCTTC
TRBD2 | TRBJ2-5 | NA | TRBV7-8 | CASAGGLETQYF | TGTGCCAGCGCGGGGGGGCTGGAGACCCAGTACTTC
NA | TRBJ2-4 | few | TRBV29-1 | CSVRVGHYIQYF | TGCAGCGTCAGGGTGGGACATTACATTCAGTACTTC
NA | TRBJ2-3 | few | TRBV4-3 | CASSQDILAYQDTQYF | TGTGCCAGCAGCCAAGATATCCTAGCGTATCAAGATACGCAGTATTTT
NA | TRBJ2-3 | few | TRBV24-1 | CATSDFRRGAGTDTQYF | TGTGCCACCAGTGATTTCAGGCGGGGAGCGGGCACAGATACGCAGTATTTT
TRBD1 | TRBJ2-4 | few | TRBV6-6 | CASSTSGGAVKNIQYF | TGTGCCAGCAGTACTTCAGGGGGAGCGGTCAAAAACATTCAGTACTTC
NA | TRBJ1-2 | few | TRBV12-3/TRBV12-4 | CASISAGGNGYTF | TGTGCCAGCATCTCGGCGGGGGGGAATGGCTACACCTTC
NA | TRBJ2-2 | NA | TRBV6-2/TRBV6-3 | CASSSWSGELFF | TGTGCCAGCAGTTCGTGGTCCGGGGAGCTGTTTTTT
NA | TRBJ1-2 | NA | TRBV7-9 | CASSLRDDGYTF | TGTGCCAGCAGCTTAAGGGATGATGGCTACACCTTC
NA | TRBJ2-7 | NA | TRBV9 | CASSPDRRAQQYF | TGTGCCAGCAGCCCCGACAGACGTGCGCAGCAGTACTTC
TRBD1 | TRBJ2-3 | NA | TRBV6-2/TRBV6-3 | CASSYRGQGATQYF | TGTGCCAGCAGTTACCGGGGACAGGGAGCTACGCAGTATTTT
NA | TRBJ2-3 | NA | TRBV6-5 | CASSYSGRGPDTQYF | TGTGCCAGCAGTTACTCGGGCAGGGGCCCAGATACGCAGTATTTT
NA | TRBJ2-7 | NA | TRBV15 | CATSRGLTGSHYEQYF | TGTGCCACCAGCAGAGGGCTAACAGGGAGCCACTACGAGCAGTACTTC
NA | TRBJ1-1 | NA | TRBV12-3/TRBV12-4 | CASSSYRAAFF | TGTGCCAGCAGTTCCTACAGGGCGGCTTTCTTT
NA | TRBJ2-7 | few | TRBV7-2 | CASSGYEQYF | TGTGCCAGCTCCGGCTACGAGCAGTACTTC
NA | TRBJ2-7 | NA | TRBV9 | CASSVSGVRAGEQYF | TGTGCCAGCAGCGTATCGGGGGTAAGAGCGGGCGAGCAGTACTTC
NA | TRBJ1-2 | few | TRBV6-6 | CASSPGAFYGYTF | TGTGCCAGCAGTCCGGGGGCCTTCTATGGCTACACCTTC
TRBD2 | TRBJ2-7 | few | TRBV2 | CASSREEASSYEQYF | TGTGCCAGCAGTCGGGAGGAGGCGAGCTCCTACGAGCAGTACTTC
NA | TRBJ2-5 | few | TRBV6-5 | CASKRASSETQYF | TGTGCCAGCAAGAGGGCTTCCTCAGAGACCCAGTACTTC
NA | TRBJ1-1 | few | TRBV29-1 | CSSRDTGRYTEAFF | TGCAGCTCCAGGGACACCGGGCGGTACACTGAAGCTTTCTTT
NA | TRBJ2-7 | NA | TRBV5-1 | CASSAWTDPYEQYF | TGCGCCAGCAGCGCTTGGACGGACCCCTACGAGCAGTACTTC
NA | TRBJ2-2 | NA | TRBV6-5 | CASSSRGPNTGELFF | TGTGCCAGCAGTTCCAGGGGCCCGAACACCGGGGAGCTGTTTTTT
NA | TRBJ1-5 | NA | TRBV7-2 | CASSLAGVGQPQHF | TGTGCCAGCAGCTTAGCAGGGGTCGGCCAGCCCCAGCATTTT
NA | TRBJ2-3 | few | TRBV28 | CASRPGTAGKDTQYF | TGTGCCAGCAGACCAGGGACGGCGGGAAAGGATACGCAGTATTTT
TRBD1 | TRBJ2-7 | NA | TRBV11-3 | CASSSGQVNSSSYEQYF | TGTGCCAGCAGCTCCGGACAGGTCAACTCGTCCTCCTACGAGCAGTACTTC
TRBD1 | TRBJ1-1 | NA | TRBV6-2/TRBV6-3 | CASSSKMTGGTEAFF | TGTGCCAGCAGTTCCAAGATGACAGGGGGGACTGAAGCTTTCTTT
NA | TRBJ1-2 | NA | TRBV12-3/TRBV12-4 | CASTLGGGDYGYTF | TGTGCCAGCACCCTGGGGGGGGGTGACTATGGCTACACCTTC
TRBD1 | TRBJ2-3 | NA | TRBV7-2 | CASSFTLTGTGGTDTQYF | TGTGCCAGCAGCTTCACCCTGACCGGGACAGGGGGGACAGATACGCAGTATTTT
NA | TRBJ2-3 | NA | TRBV10-3 | CAITGSSTDTQYF | TGTGCCATCACGGGTTCTAGCACAGATACGCAGTATTTT
TRBD1 | TRBJ1-2 | few | TRBV19 | CASSIPTGRRGYTF | TGTGCCAGTAGTATCCCGACAGGGAGGAGAGGCTACACCTTC
NA | TRBJ2-3 | NA | TRBV5-6 | CASSLSGAADTQYF | TGTGCCAGCAGCCTTTCAGGGGCCGCAGATACGCAGTATTTT
NA | TRBJ1-1 | NA | TRBV18 | CASTGSTEAFF | TGTGCCAGCACAGGGAGCACTGAAGCTTTCTTT
NA | TRBJ1-3 | NA | TRBV7-2 | CASSLYPEIGNTIYF | TGTGCCAGCAGCTTGTATCCCGAAATCGGAAACACCATATATTTT
NA | TRBJ1-1 | NA | TRBV5-1 | CASSFGAWGTEAFF | TGCGCCAGCAGCTTCGGGGCTTGGGGCACTGAAGCTTTCTTT
NA | TRBJ1-5 | NA | TRBV20-1 | CSASEVTGNQPQHF | TGCAGTGCTAGCGAGGTAACGGGGAATCAGCCCCAGCATTTT
TRBD1 | TRBJ1-4 | NA | TRBV2 | CASGAGGGDEKLFF | TGTGCCAGCGGCGCAGGGGGCGGAGACGAAAAACTGTTTTTT
NA | TRBJ1-5 | few | TRBV30 | CAWSRQRSQPQHF | TGTGCCTGGAGTCGACAAAGGAGCCAGCCCCAGCATTTT
NA | TRBJ1-1 | few | TRBV6-5 | CASSYSYAAAGTEAFF | TGTGCCAGCAGTTACTCGTATGCCGCCGCGGGCACTGAAGCTTTCTTT
NA | TRBJ1-6 | few | TRBV7-9 | CASSLEGRSPLHF | TGTGCCAGCAGCTTAGAGGGTAGATCACCCCTCCACTTT